These T cell receptor beta chains were read from a single sample in a study of control samples from healthy donors and cancer patients. TCRdb's copy holds only in-frame clones and misses some; the assay was immunoSEQ multiplex PCR. The sample has about 220,000 clones; about 93% are singletons. The sequenced sample was blood. The receptors were sampled from a man aged 45-65 years in good health. The CDR3 runs from the conserved cysteine through the conserved F or W. A D gene is named only where the DNA matches it firmly. Where a row states a size, it is once, few, many or the class of an expanded clone; other rows omit it.

d_call,clone_size,j_call,v_call,cdr3_aa,cdr3_nt
TRBD1,once,TRBJ2-7,TRBV7-2,CASSSPGTGSYEQYF,TGTGCCAGCAGCTCCCCGGGGACAGGGTCCTACGAGCAGTACTTC
.,.,TRBJ1-2,TRBV28,CASSLPGIYGYTF,TGTGCCAGCAGTTTACCCGGCATCTATGGCTACACCTTC
TRBD1,.,TRBJ2-5,TRBV3-1/TRBV3-2,CASSPLGQGLGLTQYF,TGTGCCAGCAGCCCTTTAGGACAGGGCTTAGGATTGACCCAGTACTTC
.,.,TRBJ1-1,TRBV6-5,CASRIDWGVTEAFF,TGTGCCAGCAGGATCGACTGGGGCGTGACTGAAGCTTTCTTT
.,.,TRBJ1-1,TRBV29-1,CSAYGQPNTEAFF,TGCAGCGCATATGGACAGCCGAACACTGAAGCTTTCTTT
.,.,TRBJ1-2,TRBV3-1/TRBV3-2,CASSQEGGYTF,TGTGCCAGCAGCCAAGAAGGAGGCTACACCTTC
TRBD1,.,TRBJ1-2,TRBV28,CASRPGGPIYGYTF,TGTGCCAGCAGACCAGGGGGCCCTATCTATGGCTACACCTTC
.,.,TRBJ1-2,TRBV18,CASSPKGSGYTF,TGTGCCAGCTCACCGAAAGGGTCTGGCTACACCTTC
.,.,TRBJ1-4,TRBV11-3,CASSSLGGNEKLFF,TGTGCCAGCAGCTCCTTAGGAGGTAATGAAAAACTGTTTTTT
.,.,TRBJ1-1,TRBV5-1,CASSLDSMNTEAFF,TGCGCCAGCAGCTTGGACAGCATGAACACTGAAGCTTTCTTT
.,.,TRBJ2-3,TRBV6-5,CASSYSGMDTQYF,TGTGCCAGCAGTTACTCAGGAATGGATACGCAGTATTTT
.,.,TRBJ1-1,TRBV11-2,CASSPRFGVALTEAFF,TGTGCCAGCAGCCCAAGGTTCGGGGTTGCGCTAACTGAAGCTTTCTTT
TRBD1,few,TRBJ2-6,TRBV5-4,CASSLEQGKAGANVLTF,TGTGCCAGCAGCTTGGAACAGGGGAAGGCTGGGGCCAACGTCCTGACTTTC
TRBD1,.,TRBJ2-7,TRBV3-1/TRBV3-2,CASSPRDRGLDEQYF,TGTGCCAGCAGCCCGCGGGACAGGGGGCTCGACGAGCAGTACTTC
TRBD1,.,TRBJ2-5,TRBV7-2,CASSSEGTGVVRAQYF,TGTGCCAGCAGCTCAGAAGGGACAGGGGTAGTAAGGGCCCAGTACTTC
.,once,TRBJ1-6,TRBV4-1,CASSQDRGPDSPLHF,TGCGCCAGCAGCCAAGACAGGGGTCCCGATTCACCCCTCCACTTT
.,.,TRBJ1-2,TRBV4-1,CASSQDEGYGYTF,TGCGCCAGCAGCCAAGATGAGGGGTATGGCTACACCTTC
.,.,TRBJ2-1,TRBV18,CASSPNRAGNEQFF,TGTGCCAGCTCACCAAACCGGGCGGGCAATGAGCAGTTCTTC
TRBD1,.,TRBJ2-5,TRBV5-1,CASSPDREGTQYF,TGCGCCAGCAGCCCAGACAGGGAAGGGACCCAGTACTTC
TRBD1,.,TRBJ1-1,TRBV6-5,CASSYSRGPNTEAFF,TGTGCCAGCAGTTACTCGAGGGGGCCGAACACTGAAGCTTTCTTT
.,.,TRBJ2-1,TRBV18,CASSTVRWSNANEQFF,TGTGCCAGCTCAACGGTGAGGTGGAGCAACGCCAATGAGCAGTTCTTC
.,.,TRBJ2-2,TRBV5-1,CASSFGGQNTGELFF,TGCGCCAGCAGCTTCGGGGGACAGAACACCGGGGAGCTGTTTTTT
TRBD2,.,TRBJ2-5,TRBV27,CASSPVAGGQETQYF,TGTGCCAGCAGTCCCGTCGCGGGGGGTCAAGAGACCCAGTACTTC
TRBD1,.,TRBJ1-2,TRBV5-1,CASSESRQGARGYTF,TGCGCCAGCAGTGAGTCTCGGCAGGGGGCGCGTGGCTACACCTTC
.,.,TRBJ1-5,TRBV2,CASSGQQAGNQPQHF,TGTGCCAGCAGTGGGCAACAGGCGGGGAATCAGCCCCAGCATTTT
.,few,TRBJ2-6,TRBV3-1/TRBV3-2,CASSHPTSGGSGANVLTF,TGTGCCAGCAGCCACCCCACCAGTGGGGGCTCTGGGGCCAACGTCCTGACTTTC
.,.,TRBJ1-4,TRBV7-2,CASSQPLMTGPWNEKLFF,TGTGCCAGCAGCCAACCCCTTATGACAGGCCCGTGGAATGAAAAACTGTTTTTT
.,.,TRBJ2-6,TRBV5-6,CASSSRVVGANVLTF,TGTGCCAGCAGCTCCAGGGTGGTTGGGGCCAACGTCCTGACTTTC
TRBD1,.,TRBJ1-1,TRBV19,CASTVTGGGEAFF,TGTGCCAGTACCGTAACAGGGGGGGGTGAAGCTTTCTTT
TRBD1,.,TRBJ2-1,TRBV6-2/TRBV6-3,CASSRRQGLSYNEQFF,TGTGCCAGCAGTCGAAGACAGGGGCTCTCCTACAATGAGCAGTTCTTC
TRBD1,.,TRBJ2-1,TRBV5-1,CASSLATGGDEQFF,TGCGCCAGCAGCTTGGCCACAGGGGGAGATGAGCAGTTCTTC
TRBD2,.,TRBJ2-1,TRBV6-4,CASSDSTGGANEQFF,TGTGCCAGCAGTGACTCGACGGGGGGGGCCAATGAGCAGTTCTTC
.,.,TRBJ1-5,TRBV28,CASSNQPQHF,TGTGCCAGTAGCAATCAGCCCCAGCATTTT
.,.,TRBJ1-1,TRBV2,CAVNPWEGTEAFF,TGTGCCGTTAACCCTTGGGAGGGGACTGAAGCTTTCTTT
.,.,TRBJ1-5,TRBV5-1,CASSPGSSNQPQHF,TGCGCCAGCAGCCCGGGGAGTAGCAATCAGCCCCAGCATTTT
.,.,TRBJ1-1,TRBV5-1,CASSLAIRNTEAFF,TGCGCCAGCAGCTTGGCCATAAGGAACACTGAAGCTTTCTTT
TRBD1,.,TRBJ1-4,TRBV2,CASSPGTGDEKLFF,TGTGCCAGCAGCCCCGGGACAGGGGATGAAAAACTGTTTTTT
.,.,TRBJ2-7,TRBV2,CASSRGLYPYEQYF,TGTGCCAGCAGTAGGGGTCTGTACCCCTACGAGCAGTACTTC
TRBD2,.,TRBJ2-7,TRBV4-3,CASSHSRTSGDYEQYF,TGCGCCAGCAGCCATTCCCGGACTAGCGGAGACTACGAGCAGTACTTC
.,few,TRBJ1-5,TRBV10-3,CAISERRGGDQPQHF,TGTGCCATCAGTGAGCGACGGGGAGGAGATCAGCCCCAGCATTTT
.,.,TRBJ2-7,TRBV6-1,CASSEALGYEQYF,TGTGCCAGCAGTGAGGCGCTAGGGTACGAGCAGTACTTC
.,few,TRBJ1-5,TRBV28,CASSFRGYDNQPQHF,TGTGCCAGCAGTTTTAGGGGATATGACAATCAGCCCCAGCATTTT
TRBD1,.,TRBJ2-5,TRBV24-1,CATKGTGLRETQYF,TGTGCCACCAAGGGGACAGGGCTAAGAGAGACCCAGTACTTC
.,.,TRBJ1-1,TRBV14,CASSQEEAVAKAFF,TGTGCCAGCAGCCAAGAGGAAGCCGTGGCCAAGGCTTTCTTT
.,.,TRBJ2-2,TRBV5-1,CASSLVGAPKGELFF,TGCGCCAGCAGCTTGGTGGGGGCCCCCAAAGGGGAGCTGTTTTTT
.,.,TRBJ1-2,TRBV28,CASSLRSTYGYTF,TGTGCCAGCAGTTTAAGGTCAACCTATGGCTACACCTTC